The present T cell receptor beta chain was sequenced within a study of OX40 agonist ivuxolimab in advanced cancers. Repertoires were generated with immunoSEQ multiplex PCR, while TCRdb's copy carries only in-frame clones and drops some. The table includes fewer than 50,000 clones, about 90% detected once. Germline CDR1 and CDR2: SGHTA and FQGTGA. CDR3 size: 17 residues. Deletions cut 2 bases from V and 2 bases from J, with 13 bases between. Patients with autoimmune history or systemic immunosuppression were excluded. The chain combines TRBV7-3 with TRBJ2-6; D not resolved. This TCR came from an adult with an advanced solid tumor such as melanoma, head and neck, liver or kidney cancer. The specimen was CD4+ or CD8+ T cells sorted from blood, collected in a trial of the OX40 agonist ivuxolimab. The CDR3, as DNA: TGTGCCAGCAGCTTATTTCGTCCCGGAACTGGGGCCAACGTCCTGACTTTC. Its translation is CASSLFRPGTGANVLTF.